Listed below are T cell receptor beta chains from one sample, sequenced in a study of spatial heterogeneity in lung cancer. MiXCR, applied by TCRdb to the 5' RACE reads, yields one record per CDR3 protein. The sample records roughly 39,000 distinct CDR3 sequences, under 7.5% being singletons. This specimen consisted of PBMCs, obtained at surgery. The origin of the receptors is a female donor with early-stage non-small cell lung cancer. CDR3s include the opening cysteine and the closing phenylalanine or tryptophan. D genes are given only for firm matches. Expanded clones get a size class; other rows say once, few or many, or leave the size out.

j_call | clone_size | d_call | v_call | cdr3_nt | cdr3_aa
TRBJ2-3 | - | - | TRBV5-1 | TGCGCCAGCGGAGTTGCGGGGGCTGGGGGAGATACGCAGTATTTT | CASGVAGAGGDTQYF
TRBJ1-5 | medium-sized | - | TRBV4-1 | TGCGCCAGCAGCCCACCCGATAGCAATCAGCCCCAGCATTTT | CASSPPDSNQPQHF
TRBJ1-1 | - | - | TRBV24-1 | TGTGCCACCAGTCCAGGTTCGAAAAAGGGGAACACTGAAGCTTTCTTT | CATSPGSKKGNTEAFF
TRBJ2-7 | many | - | TRBV7-9 | TGTGCCAGCAGCTTGCTGCCCAGGGCCTACGAGCAGTACTTC | CASSLLPRAYEQYF
TRBJ2-7 | many | - | TRBV4-1 | TGCGCCAGCAGCCAAGATCTGCGGGCAGACTGGGCCTACGAGCAGTACTTC | CASSQDLRADWAYEQYF
TRBJ2-1 | many | TRBD1 | TRBV6-2/TRBV6-3 | TGTGCCAGCGGTGAACAGGGGAGCTCCTACAATGAGCAGTTCTTC | CASGEQGSSYNEQFF
TRBJ2-1 | - | - | TRBV7-8 | TGTGCCAGCAGCCTCGGGACTGCCTCCACCGAGCAGTTCTTC | CASSLGTASTEQFF
TRBJ1-1 | many | - | TRBV7-2 | TGTGCCAGCAGCTTAGTAGGTGCTGGGCCTGAAGCTTTCTTT | CASSLVGAGPEAFF
TRBJ2-7 | few | TRBD2 | TRBV6-2/TRBV6-3 | TGTGCCAGCAGTTACTCGAGTCGGCGGGGGGTGTCCTACGAGCAGTACTTC | CASSYSSRRGVSYEQYF
TRBJ1-2 | - | - | TRBV11-2 | TGTGCCAGCAGCTTGACAGGACTGGCCCTTACCTATGGCTACACCTTC | CASSLTGLALTYGYTF
TRBJ2-3 | many | - | TRBV18 | TGTGCCAGCTTAGAGGGGACCACAGATACGCAGTATTTT | CASLEGTTDTQYF
TRBJ1-4 | few | TRBD1 | TRBV2 | TGTGCCAGCATCTCGGGACAGGCGAGGGGTGAAAAACTGTTTTTT | CASISGQARGEKLFF
TRBJ1-1 | many | - | TRBV30 | TGTGCCTGGAGTTTATACTCGGACACTGAAGCTTTCTTT | CAWSLYSDTEAFF
TRBJ2-1 | - | TRBD1 | TRBV11-2 | TGTGCCAGCAGCTTAGATGGACAGGGGCAGTTCTTC | CASSLDGQGQFF
TRBJ2-2 | - | - | TRBV7-8 | TGTGCCAGCAGCCCTCGGGCCCTCGGAGGCGGGGAGCTGTTTTTT | CASSPRALGGGELFF
TRBJ1-3 | few | - | TRBV20-1 | TGCAGTGCTAGAGGGGGGAGGAGAAACACCATATATTTT | CSARGGRRNTIYF
TRBJ1-1 | few | - | TRBV6-2/TRBV6-3 | TGTGTCAGCAGTGCGGTCAGGGCCGAAGCTTTCTTT | CVSSAVRAEAFF
TRBJ1-1 | many | - | TRBV4-1 | TGCGCCAGCAGCCAAGAAGGAGGGGCCAACACTGAAGCTTTCTTT | CASSQEGGANTEAFF
TRBJ2-7 | - | - | TRBV7-9 | TGTGCCAGCAGCTTTGGACCCGGCGGCGAGCAGTACTTC | CASSFGPGGEQYF
TRBJ2-5 | - | - | TRBV7-2 | TGTGCCAGCAGCTCCCATTACAAGGCCCCGCGGGAGACCCAGTACTTC | CASSSHYKAPRETQYF
TRBJ1-1 | - | - | TRBV19 | TGTGCCAGTAGTCCAGGACAGCCGGAAGCTTTCTTT | CASSPGQPEAFF
TRBJ2-5 | - | - | TRBV10-3 | TGTGCCATCAGCGCCGAGTCCTGGGGCCAAGAGACCCAGTACTTC | CAISAESWGQETQYF
TRBJ2-1 | - | - | TRBV3-1 | TGTGCCAGCAGCCAACCCGGAGAGGGGTGGAATGAGCAGTTCTTC | CASSQPGEGWNEQFF
TRBJ2-1 | - | - | TRBV15 | TGTGCCACCAGCAGAGATGTGCCCAATGAGCAGTTCTTC | CATSRDVPNEQFF
TRBJ2-5 | - | TRBD1 | TRBV2 | TGTGCCAGCAGTGCAGGGGGCGAGACCCAGTACTTC | CASSAGGETQYF
TRBJ2-7 | many | TRBD2 | TRBV4-1 | TGCGCCAGCAGCCAAGGCCTGGGCTCTAGCGGGGGGGCGTGGGAGCAGTACTTC | CASSQGLGSSGGAWEQYF
TRBJ2-7 | many | - | TRBV6-1 | TGTGCCAGCAGTGAAGCCGCAGAGGCGAAGCAGTACTTC | CASSEAAEAKQYF
TRBJ1-1 | - | - | TRBV6-6 | TGTGCCAGCAGTTACGAGGGCCCCTCCATTGAAGCTTTCTTT | CASSYEGPSIEAFF
TRBJ2-7 | many | - | TRBV28 | TGTGCCAGCAGGCAGTTTGCGGGGGCGGGGCAGTACTTC | CASRQFAGAGQYF
TRBJ2-3 | many | TRBD2 | TRBV12-3/TRBV12-4 | TGTGCCAGCAGTTCCGTGATGCGGGGGGGAACAGATACGCAGTATTTT | CASSSVMRGGTDTQYF
TRBJ1-6 | many | TRBD1 | TRBV6-2/TRBV6-3 | TGTGCCAGCATCGCGTGGGGCCGCTACGGGACAGGACAATCACCCCTCCACTTT | CASIAWGRYGTGQSPLHF
TRBJ1-6 | - | TRBD1 | TRBV7-2 | TGTGCCAGCCGAGGGACAGCGAGTTTTTCACCCCTCCACTTT | CASRGTASFSPLHF
TRBJ1-3 | many | - | TRBV12-3/TRBV12-4 | TGTGCCAGCAGCGTGTCGCAGTCATCTGACACCATATATTTT | CASSVSQSSDTIYF
TRBJ2-1 | many | TRBD2 | TRBV24-1 | TGTGCCACCACGGCTAGCGGGGGGGCTTATGAGCAGTTCTTC | CATTASGGAYEQFF
TRBJ1-5 | many | - | TRBV29-1 | TGCAGCGTTAGTACCCGGATCCATCAGCCCCAGCATTTT | CSVSTRIHQPQHF
TRBJ2-3 | many | - | TRBV20-1 | TGCAGTGCTAGAGCAGGTACCAGCGTAGATACGCAGTATTTT | CSARAGTSVDTQYF